Sequencing of this T cell receptor (beta chain) was carried out in a study of T cell responses to AZD1222 COVID-19 vaccine. General study findings and limits: Unmutated variant regions are reportedly the target of nearly half of TCRs that are spike-specific. Sampling captured repertoires only after the peak T cell response. Clonal diversity may have been underestimated, and the donors were mostly white British, with more females than males.

The CDR3 runs 16 residues. Trimming cost V 0 bases and J 4 bases, with 14 bases left between them. From germline, CDR1 is MNHEY and CDR2 SVGAGI. Remarks on this clone: Its antigen is as yet unknown.

Profiled with immunoSEQ multiplex PCR; TCRdb holds only in-frame clones, not every one. This table holds around 100,000 clones, around 82% found once. Here the sequenced sample was peripheral blood, taken on day 0 of AZD1222 vaccination. This sequence was found in an adult in good health. The genes are TRBV6-5 and TRBJ2-3; D is undetermined. The CDR3 DNA follows: TGTGCCAGCAGTTACTCTTTTGGTCGTCGTGCAGATACGCAGTATTTT. It translates to CASSYSFGRRADTQYF.